The present entry profiles one T cell receptor (beta chain) with its context. There is no known antigen for this receptor. No base qualities exist here, and no much larger clone lies one base off it. Whole blood was collected in K2EDTA tubes by collaborating institutions according to the institutions' own protocols. For TCRbeta analysis, collaborators shipped samples as frozen whole blood, isolated PBMCs, or DNA extracted from either of those sample types. For CDR1 and CDR2, the germline V gene lists SGHTA and FQGNSA. The CDR3 spans 16 residues, from the cysteine through the phenylalanine. CDR3 DNA only is kept here, 48 bases in frame from base 1. V drops 5 bases and J drops 0 bases, leaving 14 bases in between. This entry is derived from a study of blood T cell repertoires in COVID-19 (dated by TCRdb to between 2020 and 2021). About the investigation overall: Samples covering the acute and convalescent phases of COVID-19 were provided by collaborators in the United States, Italy and Spain. The material from the prospective study consisted of cDNA or gDNA derived from T cells, B-cell-depleted T cells, or PBMCs. The dataset comprised deeply sampled blood TCRbeta repertoires from subjects exposed to, actively infected with, or recovered from COVID-19. A freely available public database, intended as a resource for researchers studying the immune response to SARS-CoV-2, is where the repertoires were released. Samples came from the ongoing ImmuneRACE study (first 160 participants) plus 1,254 subjects from 6 global collaborators. The sample metadata nearly always contained a de-identified subject ID, COVID-19 status, age in years and sex. HLA class I and class II types, where available, came from metadata supplied by the sample provider rather than from assay-based typing.

Broad study findings and their caveats: The amount of clinical and demographic metadata varied by source and participant and was provided uncurated.

The immunoSEQ Assay, a bias-controlled multiplex PCR, was used to amplify TCRbeta CDR3 regions from genomic DNA. As for the original processing: The number of nucleated cells in each sample was estimated from the amplification of reference gene primers within the assay. To quantify the absolute abundance of each unique TCRbeta CDR3 rearrangement, sequence reads were collapsed and filtered. For each sample, productive Simpson clonality was calculated as the square root of Simpson's diversity index across productive rearrangements. TCRdb retrieved this table from immuneACCESS and kept in-frame rearrangements only. Not all clones are present; in checked studies, unresolved V genes account for under half, and no reason is known for the remainder. V, J and clone size reflect that table, while D and trimming were determined from the DNA. Present in this sample are around 150,000 clones, about 83% of which were seen just once. The ten largest clones add up to around 8.1% of the sample.

The sequenced sample consisted of peripheral blood. The V gene is TRBV7-2 and the J gene is TRBJ2-1; the D gene is perhaps TRBD1, on 6 matching bases. The clonotype originates from a man in his 60s with acute or convalescent COVID-19. Here is the DNA: TGTGCCAGCAGCCCACAAGGGACAAGCTCCTACAATGAGCAGTTCTTC. Translated, it reads CASSPQGTSSYNEQFF.